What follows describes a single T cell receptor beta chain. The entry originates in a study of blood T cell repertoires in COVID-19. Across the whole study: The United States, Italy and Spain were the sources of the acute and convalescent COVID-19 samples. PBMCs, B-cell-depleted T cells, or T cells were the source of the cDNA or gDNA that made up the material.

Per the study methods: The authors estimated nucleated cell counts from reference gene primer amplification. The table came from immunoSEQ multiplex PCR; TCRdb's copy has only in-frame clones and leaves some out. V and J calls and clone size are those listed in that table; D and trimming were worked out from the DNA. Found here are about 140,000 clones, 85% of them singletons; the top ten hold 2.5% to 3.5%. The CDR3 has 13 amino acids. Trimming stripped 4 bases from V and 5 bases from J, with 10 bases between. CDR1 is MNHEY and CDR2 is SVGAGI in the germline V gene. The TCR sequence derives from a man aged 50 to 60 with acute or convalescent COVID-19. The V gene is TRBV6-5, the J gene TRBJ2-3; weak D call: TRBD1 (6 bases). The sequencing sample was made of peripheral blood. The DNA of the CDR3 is TGTGCCAGCAGTTTGTCCAGGGGAGATACGCAGTATTTT. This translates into CASSLSRGDTQYF.